The 9 T cell receptor beta chains presented below share a single source sample, sequenced in a study of blood T cell repertoires in COVID-19. Only in-frame clones appear in the TCRdb table, and some are missing; sequencing was by immunoSEQ multiplex PCR. The repertoire holds around 100,000 clones, with about 80% as singletons. Sequenced sample: peripheral blood. The receptors here all came from a woman older than 75 with active or convalescent COVID-19.

This sequence joins TRBV6-5 and TRBJ1-1, with 8 bases matching TRBD1. Germline trimming cut 6 bases from V and 3 bases from J; bases unmatched to any gene: 9. CDR1 is MNHEY, CDR2 SVGAGI, per germline. The length of the CDR3 is 15 residues. In nucleotides, the CDR3 is TGTGCCAGCAGACCCTGGGCACAGGGGGACACTGAAGCTTTCTTT. Protein product: CASRPWAQGDTEAFF.

The rearrangement joins TRBV5-6 to TRBJ1-2; perhaps TRBD1 as D (5 bases). Between the trimmed V and J ends, which lost 4 bases and 5 bases, there was a span of 24 bases. This CDR3 contains 17 residues. Germline-derived CDR1 and CDR2 are SGHDT and YYEEEE. CDR3 protein: CASSLWGGRGGGYGYTF. The CDR3 region has the DNA TGTGCCAGCAGCCTGTGGGGAGGGAGGGGAGGAGGATATGGCTACACCTTC.

This clone was seen a single time. The rearrangement uses TRBV7-8 and TRBJ1-4; D not certain. Germline V lookup: CDR1 SGHVS, CDR2 FQNEAQ. The CDR3 runs to 15 residues. Trimming stripped 5 bases from V and 6 bases from J, with 16 bases between. CDR3 amino acids: CASSHRVPNYEKLFF. The CDR3 nucleotides read TGTGCCAGCAGCCACCGGGTCCCCAACTATGAAAAACTGTTTTTT.

The table lists this clone with a few counts. J is TRBJ1-2 and V is TRBV12-3 or TRBV12-4, with TRBD1 matching over 7 bases. The V segment lost 2 bases and the J segment 4 bases; nucleotides outside the gene matches: 1. CDR3 length equals 13 residues. CDR3 DNA: TGTGCCAGCAGTTTATGGGACAGCTATGGCTACACCTTC. Protein: CASSLWDSYGYTF.

About this clone: This CDR3 is also generated by other DNA sequences in the sample. This chain connects TRBV20-1 to TRBJ1-5, with D hard to call. This CDR3 contains 15 residues. The germline V and J ends were trimmed by 3 bases and 0 bases, with 12 bases remaining between them. Germline V gives CDR1 DFQATT, CDR2 SNEGSKA (reference sequence). The CDR3 here is CSASLENYSNQPQHF. For the CDR3, the DNA is TGCAGTGCTAGTTTGGAGAACTATAGCAATCAGCCCCAGCATTTT.

This chain joins TRBV9 and TRBJ1-2, with TRBD1 identical over 9 bases. Germline V gene lookup returns CDR1 SGDLS and CDR2 YYNGEE. The CDR3 contains 13 residues. The ends lost 4 bases at V and 5 bases at J; junction bases unmatched: 3. CDR3 region: CASSLGQGYGYTF. DNA of the CDR3: TGTGCCAGCAGCCTGGGACAGGGTTATGGCTACACCTTC.

The genes are TRBV3-1 (or the pseudogene TRBV3-2) and TRBJ2-5; D gene unclear. V lost 1 base, J lost 4 bases, and 7 bases lay in between. CDR1 is LGHDT, CDR2 YNNKEL, per germline (reference sequence). This CDR3 is built from 13 residues. The CDR3 region has the DNA TGTGCCAGCAGCCAAGTCAACGGAGAGACCCAGTACTTC. Its translation is CASSQVNGETQYF.

The chain carries TRBV18 and TRBJ2-7; TRBD2 matches at 9 bases. CDR3 length equals 16 residues. CDR1 is KGHSH and CDR2 is LQKENI in the germline V gene. The junction had 8 bases not matched to a gene; V was cut back by 3 bases and J by 2 bases. CDR3 amino acids: CASSPPGLAGTYEQYF. Here the CDR3 DNA reads TGTGCCAGCTCACCGCCGGGGCTAGCGGGAACCTACGAGCAGTACTTC.

This rearrangement joins TRBV6-4 to TRBJ1-6; D ambiguous. The CDR3 is made up of 14 amino acids. V lost 0 bases to trimming and J lost 6 bases, with 6 bases between them. Per the germline V gene, CDR1 is MRHNA and CDR2 is SNTAGT. The CDR3 is CASSDSLGNSPLHF. DNA for the CDR3: TGTGCCAGCAGTGACTCGCTAGGTAATTCACCCCTCCACTTT.